The 8 T cell receptor beta chains presented below share a single source sample, sequenced in a study of cytomegalovirus exposure and HLA in healthy donors. The PCR employed 60 Vbeta primers together with 13 Jbeta primers. Generated by immunoSEQ multiplex PCR, the TCRdb table keeps only in-frame clones and is missing some. The table counts about 210,000 clones; over 0.75% lies in the top ten. Sequencing was performed on PBMCs. The receptors stem from a woman aged 25 to 39 in good health and CMV-seropositive.

The chain uses TRBV19 and TRBJ2-1; 11 bases fit TRBD1. Trimming at V came to 3 bases and at J to 9 bases, leaving 10 bases not matched to a gene. The CDR3 runs to 16 residues. CDR1 is LNHDA, CDR2 SQIVND, per germline (reference sequence). CDR3 DNA sequence: TGTGCCAGTAGTATTTGGACAGGGGGCGTAAATCCTGAGCAGTTCTTC. Its translation is CASSIWTGGVNPEQFF.

The chain joins TRBV9 to TRBJ1-4; maybe TRBD1 (6 bases). Germline values: CDR1 SGDLS, CDR2 YYNGEE. The CDR3 length is 14 residues. The ends were cut back, 1 base at V and 5 bases at J, with 9 bases in the middle. CDR3 sequence: CASSVRDINEKLFF. The CDR3 bases are TGTGCCAGCAGCGTAAGGGACATAAATGAAAAACTGTTTTTT. Drawing the rest from reference TRBV9 and TRBJ1-4, the complete variable domain is DSGVTQTPKHLITATGQRVTLRCSPRSGDLSVYWYQQSLDQGLQFLIQYYNGEERAKGNILERFSAQQFPDLHSELNLSSLELGDSALYFCASSVRDINEKLFFGSGTQLSVL.

The chain links TRBV5-4 to TRBJ2-1; tentatively, D is TRBD2 (6 bases). The length of the CDR3 is 15 residues. Germline V gene sequence: CDR1 SGHNT, CDR2 YYREEE (reference sequence). V lost 2 bases, J lost 0 bases, and 9 bases lay in between. This CDR3 is CASSFSGSSYNEQFF. CDR3 in DNA: TGTGCCAGCAGCTTCTCCGGGAGCTCCTACAATGAGCAGTTCTTC.

This chain links TRBV2 with TRBJ1-5; D is possibly TRBD1 (6 bases). The CDR3 has 13 residues. The V gene lost 7 bases and the J gene lost 5 bases, with 12 bases spanning the gap. Germline CDR1 and CDR2: SNHLY and FYNNEI. The CDR3 here is CASTRDTYQPQHF. CDR3 bases: TGTGCCAGCACTCGGGACACCTATCAGCCCCAGCATTTT.

V and J are TRBV6-5 and TRBJ2-5, with 10 bases fitting TRBD1. Looked up from germline, CDR1 is MNHEY and CDR2 is SVGAGI. This CDR3 has 16 residues. The junction had 5 bases not matched to a gene; V was cut back by 3 bases and J by 1 base. The CDR3 spells CASSYGTGELQETQYF. DNA of the CDR3: TGTGCCAGCAGTTATGGGACAGGGGAACTCCAAGAGACCCAGTACTTC.

The genes are TRBV18 and TRBJ1-1, with 10 bases that match TRBD1. The V gene's germline CDR1 is KGHSH and CDR2 LQKENI. V dropped 0 bases and J dropped 4; count of bases not matched to a gene: 5. The CDR3 has 16 amino acids. The CDR3 coding sequence is TGTGCCAGCTCACCACCGAGACAGGGGGCAAGCACTGAAGCTTTCTTT. Its translation is CASSPPRQGASTEAFF.

The genes are TRBV28 and TRBJ2-7; 9 nucleotides align to TRBD1. Per the germline V gene, CDR1 is MDHEN and CDR2 is SYDVKM. This CDR3 spans 15 amino acids. V trimming: 4 bases; J trimming: 3 bases; junction bases outside the gene matches: 7. The CDR3 region is CASSSSGGQGYEQYF. CDR3 coding DNA: TGTGCCAGCAGTTCCTCTGGGGGACAGGGCTACGAGCAGTACTTC.

J is TRBJ2-3 and V is TRBV29-1; TRBD2 aligns across 7 bases. Losses at the gene ends were 3 bases for V and 2 bases for J; bases not matched to a gene: 8. Looked up from germline, CDR1 is SQVTM and CDR2 is ANQGSEA. The CDR3 sequence is 15 residues long. The chain's CDR3 is CSVETSGTNTDTQYF. The CDR3 DNA sequence: TGCAGCGTTGAGACCAGCGGGACCAACACAGATACGCAGTATTTT.